The 25 T cell receptor beta chains presented below share a single source sample, sequenced in a study of molecular identifiers for immune sequencing clone quantification (dated by TCRdb to 2017 to 2018). Libraries were made using PCR. These reads were obtained on an Illumina HiSeq 4000. In TCRdb, the public reads were trimmed at Q25 with fastp and aligned with MiXCR, with productive beta chains retained. One record per CDR3 amino acid sequence lists the most common genes and DNA. The sample table holds over 600,000 distinct CDR3 sequences, of which 15% to 20% were seen once. Roughly 0.9% of the sample comes from the top ten. The sample taken for sequencing was naive CD8+ T cells from blood, with Jurkat cell RNA spiked in. Per the publication, the cell subset or site label means: FACS-sorted CD8+CD4-CCR7+CD45RA+ naive T cells. The receptors here all came from a human donor in good health. Some libraries in this study had Jurkat cell RNA spiked in.

The chain couples TRBV7-6 to TRBJ2-7; D perhaps matches TRBD1 (5 bases). This CDR3 comprises 11 residues. Trimming left V 7 bases short and J 6 bases short, with 10 bases between. Germline V CDR1 and CDR2: SGHVS, FNYEAQ. The CDR3 region is CASTDRGEQYF. In DNA, the CDR3 is TGTGCCAGCACAGACAGAGGCGAGCAGTACTTC. Supplemented by reference TRBV7-6 and TRBJ2-7, the full variable domain reads GAGVSQSPRYKVTKRGQDVALRCDPISGHVSLYWYRQALGQGPEFLTYFNYEAQQDKSGLPNDRFSAERPEGSISTLTIQRTEQRDSAMYRCASTDRGEQYFGPGTRLTVT.

This clonotype has a count of ten or more. V and J are TRBV9 and TRBJ2-7; D is perhaps TRBD1 (7 bases). Germline CDR1 reads SGDLS; CDR2 reads YYNGEE. Trimming removed 3 bases at V and 5 bases at J, with 18 bases between. The CDR3 length is 15 residues. As DNA, the CDR3 is TGTGCCAGCAGCGGGCACGACAGGGAGGACAACGAGCAGTACTTC. It translates to CASSGHDREDNEQYF.

This clonotype has ten or more counts. The rearrangement joins TRBV6-6 to TRBJ2-3; TRBD2 aligns across 7 bases. The V and J ends lost 9 bases and 6 bases, in that order; junction bases with no gene match: 6. The CDR3 spans 12 residues. Germline V gene lookup returns CDR1 MNHNY and CDR2 SVGAGI (reference sequence). The CDR3 sequence is CASTGGGDTQYF. The CDR3 DNA reads as TGTGCCAGTACTGGGGGAGGGGATACGCAGTATTTT.

This clonotype has a count of ten or more. The chain carries TRBV28 and TRBJ2-7; 10 bases match TRBD1. Trimming cost V 5 bases and J 3 bases; bases outside gene matches: 4. CDR1 is MDHEN, CDR2 SYDVKM, per germline. The CDR3 length is 14 residues. CDR3 residues: CASSTRTGGYEQYF. CDR3 sequence (DNA): TGTGCCAGCAGTACACGGACAGGGGGCTACGAGCAGTACTTC.

The CDR3 coding sequence is TGTGCCAGCAGCCAAGATCTGTCGGACAGGGGGCCGGACATTCAGTACTTC. Translating it yields CASSQDLSDRGPDIQYF. The V gene is TRBV14, the J gene TRBJ2-4; 11 nucleotides line up with TRBD1. Losses at the gene ends were 0 bases for V and 8 bases for J; bases not matched to a gene: 9. This CDR3 comprises 17 residues. Germline V gene data show CDR1 as SGHDN and CDR2 as FVKESK.

This clonotype came up many times. The chain combines TRBV20-1 with TRBJ2-4; D ambiguous. The germline CDR1 and CDR2 sequences are DFQATT and SNEGSKA (reference sequence). CDR3 size: 13 residues. V lost 5 bases, J lost 9 bases, and 17 bases lay in between. In nucleotides, the CDR3 is TGCAGTGCTCTAGACGGCTCCTTAGGCATTCAGTACTTC. This encodes CSALDGSLGIQYF.

In this sample, this clonotype turned up many times. This chain uses TRBV4-2 with TRBJ2-7; D remains unclear. CDR3 size: 16 residues. Trimming shortened V by 3 bases and J by 0 bases, and 15 bases separated the two germline ends. Germline CDR1 and CDR2: LGHNA and YNFKEQ. The CDR3 DNA reads as TGTGCCAGCAGCCAGGAACAGAGACCGAGCTCCTACGAGCAGTACTTC. Amino acid sequence: CASSQEQRPSSYEQYF.

This clonotype appeared many times. This chain links TRBV20-1 with TRBJ2-7, with 15 bases matching TRBD2. CDR3 length: 16 amino acids. Germline V CDR1 and CDR2: DFQATT, SNEGSKA (reference sequence). J lost 3 bases, V lost 6 bases, and 9 bases had no gene match. Here the CDR3 reads CSARGLAGGPGYEQYF. CDR3 in DNA: TGCAGTGCCCGGGGACTAGCGGGGGGCCCCGGCTACGAGCAGTACTTC.

This clonotype was seen at least ten times. The CDR3 loop is CSARVSGLGLGEQYF. The CDR3 nucleotides are TGCAGTGCTAGAGTCTCCGGGCTGGGATTGGGCGAGCAGTACTTC. The chain carries TRBV20-1 and TRBJ2-7; no clear D. The CDR3 totals 15 residues. From germline, CDR1 is DFQATT and CDR2 SNEGSKA (reference sequence). Between the trimmed V and J ends, which lost 1 base and 6 bases, there was a span of 19 bases.

About this clonotype itself: A read error is likely, as this CDR3 ends without the conserved phenylalanine or tryptophan. The chain links TRBV27 to TRBJ2-7, with 12 bases that match TRBD2. V trimming: 4 bases; J trimming: 2 bases; junction bases outside the gene matches: 3. The CDR3 loop spans 15 amino acids. Germline values: CDR1 MNHEY, CDR2 SMNVEV (reference sequence). The CDR3: CASSSLAGGTYEQYS. In DNA form, the CDR3 reads TGTGCCAGCAGTTCACTAGCGGGGGGAACCTACGAGCAGTACTCC.

This clonotype occurred many times. The rearrangement links TRBV10-3 to TRBJ2-7; unclear D gene. Germline lookup yields CDR1 ENHRY and CDR2 SYGVKD. V lost 3 bases and J lost 0, with 6 bases in between. There are 13 residues in the CDR3. The CDR3 nucleotides read TGTGCCATCAGTGACGTGGGCTCCTACGAGCAGTACTTC. This sequence encodes CAISDVGSYEQYF.

This clonotype was recorded many times. This chain joins TRBV9 and TRBJ2-2; weak D call: TRBD1 (5 bases). The CDR3 is 14 amino acids. CDR1 is SGDLS, CDR2 YYNGEE, per germline. Trimming left V 7 bases short and J 0 bases short, with 10 bases between. The CDR3, as DNA: TGTGCCAGCGGGCAGGGATCGAACACCGGGGAGCTGTTTTTT. Encoded protein: CASGQGSNTGELFF.

In this sample, this clonotype turned up a few times. The chain carries TRBV19 and TRBJ2-1; a weak D match, TRBD2 (6 bases). CDR3 length: 15 residues. From germline, CDR1 is LNHDA and CDR2 SQIVND (reference sequence). With 4 bases removed from V and 0 bases from J, the gap between germline ends came to 10 bases. The CDR3 bases are TGTGCCAGTAGTACTACTAGCTACTCCTACAATGAGCAGTTCTTC. Encoded protein: CASSTTSYSYNEQFF.

This clonotype was detected a few times. A much larger clone lies one base from this, so it may be a read error. The chain employs TRBV4-3 and TRBJ1-1; D is perhaps TRBD1 (6 bases). The CDR3 consists of 15 residues. The germline V gene encodes CDR1 LGHNA and CDR2 YSLEER. CDR3 DNA sequence: TGCGCCAGCAGCCAGGGCAGGGGTGGGCTCGCTGAAGCTCTCTTT. Translation gives CASSQGRGGLAEALF.

For this clonotype: A much larger clone is a single base away; this may be a read error. V gene TRBV10-2 combines with J gene TRBJ2-3, with 12 nucleotides matching TRBD1. Germline V lookup: CDR1 WSHSY, CDR2 SAAADI. This CDR3 is 16 amino acids long. V shed 8 bases and J 8 bases; nucleotides not matched to a gene: 14. Here the CDR3 reads CASGEGLGQGAVTQYF. CDR3 sequence (DNA): TGCGCCAGCGGCGAAGGTTTGGGACAGGGGGCTGTTACGCAGTATTTT.

The chain has TRBV20-1 and TRBJ2-7; 10 bases line up with TRBD1. With V trimmed by 0 bases and J by 2 bases, 7 bases remained unmatched. There are 16 residues in the CDR3. The germline CDR1 and CDR2 sequences are DFQATT and SNEGSKA (reference sequence). The CDR3: CSARDGGQGFPYEQYF. CDR3 sequence (DNA): TGCAGTGCTAGAGATGGGGGACAGGGGTTCCCCTACGAGCAGTACTTC.

This clonotype has a count of ten or more. The chain recombines TRBV4-1 with TRBJ2-1; the D gene is possibly TRBD1 (6 bases). With 3 bases removed from V and 0 bases from J, the gap between germline ends came to 12 bases. The CDR3 totals 16 residues. Germline CDR1 is MGHRA and CDR2 is YSYEKL. The CDR3 spells CASSHRDTNSYNEQFF. CDR3 bases: TGCGCCAGCAGCCACAGGGACACCAACTCCTACAATGAGCAGTTCTTC.

This clonotype appeared many times. V and J are TRBV4-1 and TRBJ2-7; the match to TRBD2 covers 7 bases. Germline values: CDR1 MGHRA, CDR2 YSYEKL. The CDR3 is 15 residues long. The trim removed 3 bases at V and 2 bases at J, leaving 7 bases unmatched. CDR3 nucleotides: TGCGCCAGCAGCCACTCCGGGACTACTGCCTACGAGCAGTACTTC. Translating it yields CASSHSGTTAYEQYF.

Comment on this clonotype: Given a much more abundant clone one base away, this may be a read error. V usage is TRBV7-3 and J usage is TRBJ2-3; D possibly corresponds to TRBD1 (5 bases). This CDR3 region has 16 residues. The germline CDR1 and CDR2 sequences are SGHTA and FQGTGA. In DNA, the CDR3 is TGTGCCAGCAGCCCCGGGTCGGTAACAAAAACAGGTACGCAGTATTTT. Amino acids: CASSPGSVTKTGTQYF.

About this clonotype itself: Since a much larger clone is just one base distant, this may be a read error. This chain joins TRBV20-1 and TRBJ2-7, with 8 bases matching TRBD1. Germline V lookup: CDR1 DFQATT, CDR2 SNEGSKA (reference sequence). The CDR3 covers 13 residues. The CDR3: CGASLGQAYEQYF. DNA for the CDR3: TGCGGTGCTAGTCTGGGACAGGCCTACGAGCAGTACTTC.

At least ten counts were recorded for this clonotype. This chain joins TRBV6-5 and TRBJ2-3, with D perhaps matching TRBD1 or TRBD2 (5 bases each). Per germline, CDR1 MNHEY and CDR2 SVGAGI. The CDR3 is made up of 16 amino acids. V was cut by 6 bases and J by 0 bases, with 16 bases left in between. CDR3 loop: CASRKGPYSSTDTQYF. The CDR3 coding sequence is TGTGCCAGCAGGAAGGGACCGTACTCTAGCACAGATACGCAGTATTTT.

As concerns this clonotype: This clone may be a read error of a much larger clone one base away. The chain links TRBV7-6 to TRBJ2-3, with 13 bases fitting TRBD2. Germline CDR1 is SGHVS and CDR2 is FNYEAQ. This CDR3 comprises 20 residues. V was clipped by 4 bases and J by 4 bases; unmatched bases: 17. CDR3 nucleotides: TGTGCCAGCAGCTCCACCGGGTCCTGGACTAGCGGGAGAGGGTCAGATACGCAGTATTTT. As protein: CASSSTGSWTSGRGSDTQYF.

This clonotype showed up many times. The chain combines TRBV10-3 with TRBJ1-1; TRBD1 aligns across 8 bases. The CDR3 is 13 residues long. Germline lookup yields CDR1 ENHRY and CDR2 SYGVKD. V shed 6 bases and J 2 bases; nucleotides not matched to a gene: 2. The CDR3 protein is CAISQGANTEAFF. The DNA of the CDR3 is TGTGCCATCAGCCAGGGGGCCAACACTGAAGCTTTCTTT.

This clonotype appeared many times. This sequence joins TRBV6-5 and TRBJ2-1, with TRBD2 matching over 9 bases. Per germline, CDR1 MNHEY and CDR2 SVGAGI. This CDR3 has 15 amino acids. J gave up 7 bases and V 6 bases, and 10 bases lay outside the gene matches. The CDR3 coding sequence is TGTGCCAGCAGCTCCCTTAGCGGGAGTGGGAATGAGCAGTTCTTC. Translating it yields CASSSLSGSGNEQFF.

This clonotype occurred many times. The rearrangement uses TRBV27 and TRBJ2-5; 7 bases are shared with TRBD1. Germline lookup yields CDR1 MNHEY and CDR2 SMNVEV (reference sequence). The CDR3 totals 14 residues. The junction had 2 bases not matched to a gene; V was cut back by 1 base and J by 3 bases. This CDR3 reads CASSLLGQKETQYF. The CDR3 region has the DNA TGTGCCAGCAGTTTATTGGGACAGAAAGAGACCCAGTACTTC.